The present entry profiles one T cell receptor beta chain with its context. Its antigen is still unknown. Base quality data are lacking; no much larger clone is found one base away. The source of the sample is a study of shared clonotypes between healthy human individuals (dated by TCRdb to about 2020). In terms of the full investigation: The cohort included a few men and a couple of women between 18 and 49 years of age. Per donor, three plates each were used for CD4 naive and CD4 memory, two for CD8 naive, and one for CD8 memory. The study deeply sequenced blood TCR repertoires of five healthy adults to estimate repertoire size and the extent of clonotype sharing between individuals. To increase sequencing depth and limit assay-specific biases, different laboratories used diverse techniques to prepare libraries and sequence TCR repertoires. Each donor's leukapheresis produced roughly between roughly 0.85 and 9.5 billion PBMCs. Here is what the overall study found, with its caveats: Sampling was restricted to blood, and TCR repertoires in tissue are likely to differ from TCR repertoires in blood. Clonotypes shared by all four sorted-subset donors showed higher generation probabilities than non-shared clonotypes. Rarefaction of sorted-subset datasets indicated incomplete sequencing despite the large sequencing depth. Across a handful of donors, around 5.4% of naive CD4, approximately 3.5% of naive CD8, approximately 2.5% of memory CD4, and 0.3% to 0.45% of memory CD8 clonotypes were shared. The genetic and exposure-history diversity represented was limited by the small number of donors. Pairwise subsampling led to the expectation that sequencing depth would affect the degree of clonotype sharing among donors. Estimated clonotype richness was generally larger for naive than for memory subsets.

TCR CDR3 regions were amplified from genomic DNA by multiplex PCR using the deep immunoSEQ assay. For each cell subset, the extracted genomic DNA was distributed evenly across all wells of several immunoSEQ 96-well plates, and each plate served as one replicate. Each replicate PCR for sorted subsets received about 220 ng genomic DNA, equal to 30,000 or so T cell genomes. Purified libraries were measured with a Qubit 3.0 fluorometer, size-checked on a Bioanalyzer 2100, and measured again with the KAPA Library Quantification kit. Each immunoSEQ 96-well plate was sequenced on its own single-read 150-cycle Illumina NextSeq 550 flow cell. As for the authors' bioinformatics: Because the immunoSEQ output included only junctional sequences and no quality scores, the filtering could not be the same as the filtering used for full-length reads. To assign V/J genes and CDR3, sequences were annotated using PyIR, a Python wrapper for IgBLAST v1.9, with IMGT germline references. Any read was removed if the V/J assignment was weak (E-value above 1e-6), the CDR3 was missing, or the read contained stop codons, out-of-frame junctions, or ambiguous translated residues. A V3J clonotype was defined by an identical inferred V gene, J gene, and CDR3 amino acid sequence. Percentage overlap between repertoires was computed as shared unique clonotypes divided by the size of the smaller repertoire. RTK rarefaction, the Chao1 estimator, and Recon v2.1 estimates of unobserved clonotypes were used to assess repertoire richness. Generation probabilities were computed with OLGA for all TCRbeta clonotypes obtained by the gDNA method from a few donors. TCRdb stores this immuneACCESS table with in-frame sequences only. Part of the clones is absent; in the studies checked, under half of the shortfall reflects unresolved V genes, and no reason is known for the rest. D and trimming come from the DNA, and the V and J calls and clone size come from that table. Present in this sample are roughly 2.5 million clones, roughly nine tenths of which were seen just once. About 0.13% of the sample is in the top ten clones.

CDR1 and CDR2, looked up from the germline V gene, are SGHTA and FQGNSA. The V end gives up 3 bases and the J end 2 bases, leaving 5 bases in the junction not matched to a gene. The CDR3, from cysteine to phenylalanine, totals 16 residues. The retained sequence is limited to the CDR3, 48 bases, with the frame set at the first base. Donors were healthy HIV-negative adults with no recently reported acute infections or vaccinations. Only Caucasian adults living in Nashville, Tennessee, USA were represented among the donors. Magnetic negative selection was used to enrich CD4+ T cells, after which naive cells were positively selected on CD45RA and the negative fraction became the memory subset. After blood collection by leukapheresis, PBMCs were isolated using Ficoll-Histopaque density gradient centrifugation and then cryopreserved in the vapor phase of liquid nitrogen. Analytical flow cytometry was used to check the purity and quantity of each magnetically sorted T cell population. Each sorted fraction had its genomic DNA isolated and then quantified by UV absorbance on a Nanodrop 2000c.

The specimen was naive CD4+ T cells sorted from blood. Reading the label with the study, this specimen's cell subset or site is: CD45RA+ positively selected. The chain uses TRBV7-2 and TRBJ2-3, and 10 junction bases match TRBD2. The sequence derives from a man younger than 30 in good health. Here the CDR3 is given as CASSFEAGGPTDTQYF. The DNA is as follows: TGTGCCAGCAGCTTTGAAGCGGGAGGGCCCACAGATACGCAGTATTTT.